These T cell receptor beta chains were read from a single sample in a study of T cell changes during pregnancy in multiple sclerosis. Produced via immunoSEQ multiplex PCR; TCRdb's table is partial and in-frame only. In the table there are tens of thousands of clones, about 93% of which are singletons. Sequencing used peripheral blood, obtained in the first trimester of pregnancy. The receptors were gathered from a female donor with multiple sclerosis, enrolled in a pregnancy study. CDR3s include the opening cysteine and the closing phenylalanine or tryptophan. D genes are given only for firm matches. Clone size is shown for a subset of rows, as once, few, many or a class of expanded clone.

v_gene	d_gene	abundance	j_gene	CDR3aa	CDR3nt
TRBV6-5	.	once	TRBJ1-5	CASSPLGQPLSHF	TGTGCCAGCAGTCCCCTCGGACAGCCCTTAAGTCATTTT
TRBV2	TRBD2	.	TRBJ2-1	CASSYSSGSQGEQFF	TGTGCCAGCAGTTATAGTAGCGGGAGTCAGGGTGAGCAGTTCTTC
TRBV27	TRBD1	.	TRBJ2-5	CASSSFRTGGQETQYF	TGTGCCAGCAGTTCGTTCCGGACAGGGGGCCAGGAGACCCAGTACTTC
TRBV6-6	.	.	TRBJ1-4	CASSYLGQGRNEKLFF	TGTGCCAGCAGTTACCTCGGCCAGGGAAGAAATGAAAAACTGTTTTTT
TRBV9	TRBD2	.	TRBJ2-1	CASSARGGGTYEQFF	TGTGCCAGCAGCGCCCGGGGCGGGGGAACGTATGAGCAGTTCTTC
TRBV2	.	.	TRBJ1-1	CASSVGRTEAFF	TGTGCCAGCAGTGTCGGTCGCACTGAAGCTTTCTTT
TRBV6-5	.	.	TRBJ2-1	CASSYGTAGRGEQFF	TGTGCCAGCAGTTACGGGACGGCGGGACGGGGTGAGCAGTTCTTC
TRBV9	.	once	TRBJ1-1	CASSGLSDGGTEAFF	TGTGCCAGCAGCGGGCTGTCGGACGGGGGCACTGAAGCTTTCTTT
TRBV5-1	.	.	TRBJ2-7	CASSPAGREDEQYF	TGCGCCAGCAGCCCCGCGGGTAGGGAGGACGAGCAGTACTTC
TRBV11-2	.	.	TRBJ1-5	CASSLVSDQPQHF	TGTGCCAGCAGCTTAGTCAGCGATCAGCCCCAGCATTTT
TRBV19	TRBD1	.	TRBJ2-5	CASSTLLQGLQETQYF	TGTGCCAGTAGTACCCTCCTACAGGGGCTCCAAGAGACCCAGTACTTC
TRBV10-3	.	.	TRBJ2-1	CAIAGTPPNEQFF	TGTGCCATAGCCGGGACTCCACCTAATGAGCAGTTCTTC
TRBV15	.	.	TRBJ2-2	CATSYTGELFF	TGTGCCACCAGCTATACCGGGGAGCTGTTTTTT
TRBV6-5	.	.	TRBJ1-1	CASSFFGGEAFF	TGTGCCAGCAGTTTCTTCGGGGGAGAAGCTTTCTTT
TRBV5-4	.	.	TRBJ2-1	CASSTTRPNEQFF	TGTGCCAGCAGTACTACTAGGCCCAATGAGCAGTTCTTC
TRBV5-4	TRBD2	once	TRBJ2-2	CASSAAGGTITGELFF	TGTGCCAGCAGCGCGGCGGGGGGGACGATCACCGGGGAGCTGTTTTTT
TRBV9	TRBD2	.	TRBJ2-7	CASSVGTSGARREQYF	TGTGCCAGCAGCGTTGGGACTAGCGGGGCGCGTCGTGAGCAGTACTTC
TRBV6-5	.	.	TRBJ1-1	CASATGGIGSAEAFF	TGTGCCAGCGCGACGGGGGGGATTGGTTCCGCTGAAGCTTTCTTT
TRBV19	.	once	TRBJ1-6	CASSIGSGLNSPLHF	TGTGCCAGTAGTATTGGGTCTGGGCTTAATTCACCCCTCCACTTT
TRBV19	.	.	TRBJ1-4	CASRTDEKLFF	TGTGCCAGCCGGACAGACGAAAAACTGTTTTTT
TRBV2	TRBD1	.	TRBJ1-5	CASSGTGGQSQPQHF	TGTGCCAGCAGTGGGACAGGGGGGCAGAGTCAGCCCCAGCATTTT
TRBV28	.	.	TRBJ1-2	CASSLSGDLYTF	TGTGCCAGCAGTTTATCAGGGGATCTCTACACCTTC
TRBV5-1	.	.	TRBJ1-1	CASSSGGTEAFF	TGCGCCAGCAGCTCCGGGGGGACTGAAGCTTTCTTT
TRBV27	TRBD1	.	TRBJ2-1	CASSFNRDSEQFF	TGTGCCAGCAGTTTCAATCGGGACAGTGAGCAGTTCTTC
TRBV7-3	TRBD2	.	TRBJ2-3	CASSPGTSGGAGDTQYF	TGTGCCAGCAGCCCCGGGACTAGCGGGGGGGCCGGAGATACGCAGTATTTT
TRBV6-5	TRBD2	.	TRBJ2-7	CASSGGAYEQYF	TGTGCCAGCAGCGGGGGGGCCTACGAGCAGTACTTC
TRBV19	.	.	TRBJ1-1	CASSIGGRGYEAFF	TGTGCCAGTAGTATCGGGGGTCGGGGGTATGAAGCTTTCTTT
TRBV19	TRBD1	.	TRBJ1-5	CASSIGTQGAGNQPQHF	TGTGCCAGTAGTATAGGCACACAGGGGGCCGGCAATCAGCCCCAGCATTTT
TRBV5-1	TRBD1	.	TRBJ1-1	CASSPETGANTEAFF	TGCGCCAGCAGCCCCGAGACAGGGGCAAACACTGAAGCTTTCTTT
TRBV20-1	.	.	TRBJ2-5	CSATVQETQYF	TGCAGTGCTACAGTTCAAGAGACCCAGTACTTC